This T cell receptor beta chain was sequenced in a study of CD8+ T cells in alopecia areata. Study summary: Oral tofacitinib, 5 to 10 mg twice daily, was given in an open-label trial. Study-wide points: Scalp samples also yield sequences from resident alphabeta T cells of normal skin.

The CDR3 contains 10 residues. Trimming took off 3 bases at V and 3 bases at J, with 1 base between the two ends. In germline, CDR1 is DFQATT, CDR2 SNEGSKA (reference sequence). Investigators isolated RNA and reverse transcribed it into cDNA to act as the sequencing template. Only in-frame clones appear in the TCRdb table, and some are missing; sequencing was by immunoSEQ multiplex PCR. Of about 150,000 clones listed, over 45% were seen once; the top ten hold approximately 6.8%. In regard to this clone: What it binds is not known. Distinct nucleotide sequences in the sample also encode this CDR3.

The TCR comes from a human donor with alopecia areata. This chain links TRBV20-1 with TRBJ2-3; D unresolved. The sequencing sample was made of CD4+ T cells sorted from blood. The CDR3 sequence: CSASTDTQYF. For the CDR3, the DNA is TGCAGTGCTAGTACAGATACGCAGTATTTT.